The T cell receptor beta chain under discussion was sequenced for a study of blood T cells in healthy people across ages. Germline CDR1 reads DFQATT; CDR2 reads SNEGSKA (reference sequence). The CDR3 extends over 16 amino acids. V was pared by 1 base and J by 6 bases, with 21 bases between. Through a sample-barcoded 5' primer and a J-beta primer mix, a second PCR was run for roughly 6 to 12 cycles. MiXCR was run by TCRdb on the 5' RACE reads, yielding one entry per CDR3 protein. This sample has under 2,000,000 distinct CDR3 sequences, with 49% found just once. The sequence derives from a woman between 40 and 55 years old in good health. The source material was blood. The chain joins TRBV20-1 to TRBJ1-2; D ambiguous. The CDR3 DNA follows: TGCAGTGCTAGAGCCCTCCGGAGACACTCTCTCCATGGCTACACCTTC. Its protein is CSARALRRHSLHGYTF.